A single T cell receptor beta chain is shown here with its context. This clonotype was observed a few times. Which antigen it targets is not known. No clone much larger than this one lies a single base away; base qualities are absent. The library was made by 5' RACE. Data came from a NextSeq 500. Unique molecular identifiers were attached to individual cDNA molecules in the TCR library protocol so that sequencing error and PCR bias could be corrected. Both TCR alpha and beta chains were sequenced, and tight co-correlation was observed between alpha and beta sequence abundances in each sample. As for the original processing: Decombinator V4 was used to annotate TCR sequences for V gene, J gene and CDR3. Expanded TCRs were defined as changing significantly between any two time points under a Poisson model with p below 0.0001. Abundances of TCRs were expressed as counts per million after normalisation to the total number of TCRs sequenced in each sample. MAIT TCRs were defined by TRAV1-2 paired with TRAJ12, TRAJ20 or TRAJ33, and iNKT TCRs by TRAV10 paired with TRAJ18. VDJdb, accessed on 1 November 2021, was searched for TCRs annotated for CMV, EBV and SARS-CoV-2, and TCRs annotated for more than one antigen were excluded. The public reads were reprocessed in TCRdb via fastp at Q25 and MiXCR, keeping in-frame beta chains. CDR3 protein duplicates are merged, each entry listing the most common genes and DNA. The V and J calls here are based on TCRdb, not the publication. Within this sample are around 82,000 distinct CDR3 sequences, with around 11% of them counted one time only. Of the sample, about 4.4% is held by the ten largest clones.

A case-control design nested within a healthcare worker cohort in London, UK, was used, with weekly nasopharyngeal swab PCR tests and blood sampling performed. Healthcare workers were recruited between 23 and 31 March 2020, during the week of the UK lockdown, and were followed weekly for up to about 15 weeks. The CDR3 spans 15 residues, from the cysteine through the phenylalanine. The sequence is cut down to CDR3 DNA, 45 bases in frame from base 1. Trimming accounts for 4 bases at V and 6 bases at J, while the number of junction bases matched to no gene is 8. According to the germline V gene, CDR1 reads SGHRS and CDR2 reads YFSETQ. The data stem from a study of early T cells in non-severe SARS-CoV-2 infection (TCRdb year 2021). About the full investigation: TCR sequencing used bulk RNA from unsorted whole blood, so alpha and beta chains could not be paired.

The investigation overall reported the following: VDJdb matching was skewed toward anti-spike CD8 responses and likely underestimated virus-specific expansions by missing private and CD4 specificities.

The sequence links TRBV5-1 to TRBJ2-2, with TRBD2 matching 8 junction bases. Sequencing was done on a sample of whole blood. This sequence originates from an adult who was a healthcare worker with PCR-confirmed SARS-CoV-2 infection or an uninfected control (not recorded which). The DNA reads TGCGCCAGCAGCCCGACTAGCGAGGTACCCGGGGAGCTGTTTTTT. The encoded protein is CASSPTSEVPGELFF. The CDR3, completed at both ends by the reference TRBV5-1 and TRBJ2-2 genes, gives the full variable domain KAGVTQTPRYLIKTRGQQVTLSCSPISGHRSVSWYQQTPGQGLQFLFEYFSETQRNKGNFPGRFSGRQFSNSRSEMNVSTLELGDSALYLCASSPTSEVPGELFFGEGSRLTVL.